The clone carrying this TCR beta chain was found many times. Antigen unknown. Germline V gene sequence: CDR1 MNHEY, CDR2 SMNVEV (reference sequence). Trimming took 1 base from V and 3 from J; bases not matched to a gene: 12. This CDR3 comprises 19 residues. Time point: newly diagnosed GD, antithyroid drugs for less than 3 months. Extracted RNA from PBMCs served as the source of the TCR library. Xi'an, China, was home to the endocrinology department that provided patients. The record originates from a study of regulatory T cells in long-lasting Graves disease. General study results and limits: Reduced TCR diversity was observed in persistent Graves' patients versus newly diagnosed patients. Segments TRBV28, TRBJ1-2 and TRBJ2-5 showed preferential usage in persistent disease.

The TCR beta library used iRepertoire HTBI primers with Arm-PCR amplification of CDR3. TCRdb reprocessed the multiplex PCR reads via MiXCR and lists one record per CDR3 protein. This sample has around 500,000 distinct CDR3 sequences; approximately 12% occur once, and the top ten carry approximately 9%. These data were likewise used in another study, on T cells in Graves' hyperthyroidism and ophthalmopathy. Per that study: The HTBI set primed first-round TCR CDR3 RT-PCR.

The sequence derives from a woman aged 25-40 years with Graves disease. J is TRBJ2-1 and V is TRBV27; 10 positions match TRBD2. The sequences come from peripheral blood mononuclear cells (PBMCs), collected at new diagnosis, from a patient treated with antithyroid drugs. The CDR3 region has the DNA TGTGCCAGCAGTTTATTTTACCCCGCTAGCGGGAGCCTCTACAATGAGCAGTTCTTC. Translation gives CASSLFYPASGSLYNEQFF.